The following is a TCR beta chain sequence with its context. This record belongs to a study of blood T cell repertoires in COVID-19. Overall study: Acute-phase and convalescent COVID-19 samples originated in the United States, Italy and Spain.

Repertoires were generated with immunoSEQ multiplex PCR, while TCRdb's copy carries only in-frame clones and drops some. The data contain 150,000 to 200,000 clones, 65% to 80% of them singletons. Sequencing was performed on PBMCs or T cells enriched from blood (not recorded which). This sequence originates from a woman in her forties or fifties with acute COVID-19.

In nucleotides, the CDR3 is TGTGCCAGCAGCCAAGGGCGGGGGATCGGAGAGACCCAGTACTTC. Translating it yields CASSQGRGIGETQYF. The rearrangement links TRBV3-1 (or the pseudogene TRBV3-2) to TRBJ2-5; 7 bases align to TRBD2. CDR3 size: 15 residues. CDR1 is LGHDT, CDR2 YNNKEL, per germline (reference sequence). With V trimmed by 1 base and J by 4 bases, 6 bases remained unmatched.